The clone carrying this T cell receptor beta chain appeared once. Any history of autoimmune disease or systemic immunosuppression disqualified patients. Peripheral blood came from all dose cohorts at three timepoints. TCRdb keeps only in-frame clones here, not all; method: immunoSEQ multiplex PCR. The data hold around 63,000 clones, with 85% to 90% observed a single time. This sample was taken from a study of OX40 agonist ivuxolimab in advanced cancers. Study context: From 23 to 79 years was the age range, with a mean of approximately 58 years, and roughly 80% were male.

Sequenced here: CD4+ or CD8+ T cells sorted from blood, sampled in a trial of the OX40 agonist ivuxolimab. The sequence derives from an adult with an advanced solid tumor such as melanoma, head and neck, liver or kidney cancer.

This CDR3 reads CASSISFSFTGSERGYTF. CDR3 nucleotide sequence: TGTGCCAGTAGTATAAGTTTTAGCTTTACTGGGTCAGAACGTGGCTACACCTTC. V is TRBV19 and J is TRBJ1-2, with D unclear. Germline values: CDR1 LNHDA, CDR2 SQIVND (reference sequence). The CDR3 length is 18 residues. V was shortened by 2 bases and J by 7 bases, with 26 bases between the two germline ends.